The 25 T cell receptor beta chains listed next were all sequenced from one sample in a study of blood T cell repertoires in COVID-19 (dated by TCRdb to 2020 to 2021). The library was generated by the immunoSEQ multiplex PCR assay. The clones in this table, taken by TCRdb from immuneACCESS, are in-frame only. Not every clone is retained; where verified, under half of the shortfall comes from an unresolved V gene, and the cause of the rest is unknown. The sample table holds 200,000 or so clones, of which more than 70% were seen once. The leading ten clones occupy about 2.5% of the sample. Sequencing was performed on peripheral blood. These receptors were collected from a woman aged 60 to 75 with acute or convalescent COVID-19.

The V call is TRBV9, the J call TRBJ2-3; 13 bases match TRBD2. With V trimmed by 0 bases and J by 0 bases, 4 bases remained unmatched. The CDR3 covers 18 residues. In germline, CDR1 is SGDLS, CDR2 YYNGEE. The CDR3 nucleotides read TGTGCCAGCAGCGTAGGGGGGGGACTAGCGGGAAGCACAGATACGCAGTATTTT. Translating it yields CASSVGGGLAGSTDTQYF.

The J gene is TRBJ1-2, the V gene TRBV7-9; 9 bases line up with TRBD1. The CDR3 extends over 13 amino acids. Per the germline V gene, CDR1 is SEHNR and CDR2 is FQNEAQ (reference sequence). V trimming: 4 bases; J trimming: 7 bases; junction bases outside the gene matches: 4. CDR3 sequence reads: CASSSRQGGGYTF. DNA for the CDR3: TGTGCCAGCAGCTCAAGACAGGGGGGTGGCTACACCTTC.

The V and J genes are TRBV28 and TRBJ1-2; D is possibly TRBD1 (5 bases). Per the germline V gene, CDR1 is MDHEN and CDR2 is SYDVKM. The CDR3 is made up of 13 amino acids. V was trimmed by 6 bases and J by 5 bases, leaving 13 bases between them. The CDR3 here is CASSTPPGYGYTF. CDR3 nucleotide sequence: TGTGCCAGCAGCACCCCGCCAGGGTATGGCTACACCTTC.

The genes are TRBV19 and TRBJ1-1; 9 nucleotides agree with TRBD1. This CDR3 spans 16 amino acids. Germline trimming cut 6 bases from V and 2 bases from J; bases unmatched to any gene: 10. The germline gives CDR1 LNHDA, CDR2 SQIVND (reference sequence). The DNA for the CDR3 is TGTGCCAGTAGCTTACGGCAGGGACAGGGAAACACTGAAGCTTTCTTT. It yields the protein CASSLRQGQGNTEAFF.

The V call is TRBV28, the J call TRBJ2-6; TRBD1 agrees at 9 bases. V shed 8 bases, J shed 1 base, and the junction held 18 bases outside the gene matches. Germline-derived CDR1 and CDR2 are MDHEN and SYDVKM. This CDR3 is 20 amino acids long. In nucleotides, the CDR3 is TGTGCCAGCTCCCTACTTACCGGGACAGGGTTAGGTTCTGGGGCCAACGTCCTGACTTTC. It is translated as CASSLLTGTGLGSGANVLTF. Combining the CDR3 with reference TRBV28 and TRBJ2-6 gives the whole variable domain DVKVTQSSRYLVKRTGEKVFLECVQDMDHENMFWYRQDPGLGLRLIYFSYDVKMKEKGDIPEGYSVSREKKERFSLILESASTNQTSMYLCASSLLTGTGLGSGANVLTFGAGSRLTVL.

The chain joins TRBV3-1 (or the pseudogene TRBV3-2) to TRBJ1-5; the match to TRBD1 covers 8 bases. This CDR3 region has 15 residues. From germline, CDR1 is LGHDT and CDR2 YNNKEL (reference sequence). The V gene end was trimmed by 1 base and the J gene end by 6 bases; junction bases not matched to a gene: 5. The CDR3 DNA reads TGTGCCAGCAGCCAAGGACAGGGGATTTTTCAGCCCCAGCATTTT. Translating it yields CASSQGQGIFQPQHF.

V and J are TRBV9 and TRBJ1-3, with 7 bases aligning to TRBD1. J lost 4 bases, V lost 0 bases, and 7 bases had no gene match. Germline CDR1 SGDLS, CDR2 YYNGEE. This CDR3 has 16 residues. In DNA form, the CDR3 reads TGTGCCAGCAGCGTAGGAGGGCTGGGACAGGGAAACACCATATATTTT. This encodes CASSVGGLGQGNTIYF. Together with reference TRBV9 and TRBJ1-3, the CDR3 gives the full variable domain: DSGVTQTPKHLITATGQRVTLRCSPRSGDLSVYWYQQSLDQGLQFLIQYYNGEERAKGNILERFSAQQFPDLHSELNLSSLELGDSALYFCASSVGGLGQGNTIYFGEGSWLTVV.

This chain joins TRBV7-2 and TRBJ1-2; possible D gene TRBD1, 6 bases. The CDR3 length is 16 residues. Germline CDR1 is SGHTA and CDR2 is FQGNSA. Trimming removed 2 bases at V and 1 base at J, with 14 bases between. Written as DNA, the CDR3 is TGTGCCAGCAGCTTAAGGCCAGGGGTTCGTAACTATGGCTACACCTTC. Its translation: CASSLRPGVRNYGYTF.

The V call is TRBV29-1, the J call TRBJ1-5; D may be TRBD1 (6 bases). Deletions cut 5 bases from V and 6 bases from J, with 14 bases between. CDR1 is SQVTM, CDR2 ANQGSEA, per germline. The CDR3 is made up of 13 amino acids. CDR3 amino acids: CSVKEGGSQPQHF. For the CDR3, the DNA is TGCAGCGTTAAGGAAGGGGGAAGTCAGCCCCAGCATTTT. Supplemented by reference TRBV29-1 and TRBJ1-5, the full variable domain reads SAVISQKPSRDICQRGTSLTIQCQVDSQVTMMFWYRQQPGQSLTLIATANQGSEATYESGFVIDKFPISRPNLTFSTLTVSNMSPEDSSIYLCSVKEGGSQPQHFGDGTRLSIL.

The J gene is TRBJ2-1, the V gene TRBV7-6; 15 nucleotides align to TRBD2. The CDR3 runs 16 residues. Germline trimming cut 5 bases from V and 8 bases from J; bases unmatched to any gene: 7. CDR1 is SGHVS, CDR2 FNYEAQ, per germline. CDR3 sequence reads: CASSPGLAGGLDEQFF. The CDR3 coding sequence is TGTGCCAGCAGCCCTGGACTAGCGGGAGGGTTGGATGAGCAGTTCTTC.

V is TRBV14 and J is TRBJ2-7, with D unclear. CDR3 size: 14 residues. V was cut by 1 base and J by 3 bases, with 10 bases left in between. Germline CDR1 is SGHDN and CDR2 is FVKESK. CDR3 residues: CASSQAGAFYEQYF. CDR3 DNA sequence: TGTGCCAGCAGCCAAGCCGGAGCGTTCTACGAGCAGTACTTC.

The chain couples TRBV6-5 to TRBJ1-1; TRBD1 matches 7 bases. Germline-derived CDR1 and CDR2 are MNHEY and SVGAGI. The J segment lost 11 bases and the V segment lost 6 bases, leaving 12 bases of the junction unmatched. The CDR3 runs to 13 residues. The CDR3, as DNA: TGTGCCAGCAGCGCGGACCCCAGGGGGTGGGCTTTCTTT. Translating it yields CASSADPRGWAFF.

This chain uses TRBV28 with TRBJ2-7, with 7 bases fitting TRBD1. CDR1 and CDR2 from the germline V gene are MDHEN and SYDVKM. This CDR3 contains 12 residues. With V trimmed by 7 bases and J by 2 bases, 2 bases remained unmatched. CDR3 in amino acids: CASTGQAYEQYF. The CDR3 DNA reads TGTGCCAGCACCGGACAGGCCTACGAGCAGTACTTC.

The rearrangement links TRBV27 to TRBJ1-6, with 9 bases matching TRBD1. CDR1 is MNHEY and CDR2 is SMNVEV in the germline V gene (reference sequence). The CDR3 is 17 amino acids. V shed 2 bases and J 8 bases; nucleotides not matched to a gene: 10. CDR3 nucleotide sequence: TGTGCCAGCAGTTTAAGGAGACCGGGACAGGGTTATTCACCCCTCCACTTT. This encodes CASSLRRPGQGYSPLHF.

The chain couples TRBV7-2 to TRBJ1-3; TRBD1 agrees at 7 bases. The CDR3 is 17 amino acids. Germline V gives CDR1 SGHTA, CDR2 FQGNSA. With V trimmed by 5 bases and J by 0 bases, 10 bases remained unmatched. Here the CDR3 DNA reads TGTGCCAGCAGCCCTTACCGGGACAGTCTCTCTGGAAACACCATATATTTT. Protein: CASSPYRDSLSGNTIYF.

The chain recombines TRBV6-5 with TRBJ1-2; the D is unclear. Germline V gives CDR1 MNHEY, CDR2 SVGAGI. Trimming removed 2 bases at V and 2 bases at J, with 9 bases between. The CDR3 is 14 residues long. The CDR3 bases are TGTGCCAGCAGTTACACGCGGTCGAACTATGGCTACACCTTC. Amino acids: CASSYTRSNYGYTF.

The V and J genes are TRBV5-1 and TRBJ1-5, with 9 bases identical to TRBD1. The V gene's germline CDR1 is SGHRS and CDR2 YFSETQ. Unmatched junction bases numbered 4, after V lost 5 bases and J lost 1 base. The CDR3 is 15 amino acids. The CDR3 is CASRTGTGSNQPQHF. The CDR3 nucleotides read TGCGCCAGCAGAACCGGGACAGGGAGCAATCAGCCCCAGCATTTT. The full variable domain, its missing parts supplied by reference TRBV5-1 and TRBJ1-5, is KAGVTQTPRYLIKTRGQQVTLSCSPISGHRSVSWYQQTPGQGLQFLFEYFSETQRNKGNFPGRFSGRQFSNSRSEMNVSTLELGDSALYLCASRTGTGSNQPQHFGDGTRLSIL.

This clone was recorded only once. This rearrangement joins TRBV6-5 to TRBJ1-6; D is uncertain. This CDR3 region has 12 residues. The germline CDR1 and CDR2 sequences are MNHEY and SVGAGI. The V end lost 6 bases, the J end lost 6 bases, and 6 bases lay between the germline ends. CDR3 DNA: TGTGCCAGCAGCTCCCTTAATTCACCCCTCCACTTT. Its translation is CASSSLNSPLHF.

A note on this clone: The sample contains more than one DNA sequence encoding this CDR3. The chain carries TRBV19 and TRBJ1-5; TRBD1 aligns across 8 bases. Germline V gene sequence: CDR1 LNHDA, CDR2 SQIVND (reference sequence). The CDR3 has 14 residues. V lost 5 bases and J lost 4; bases outside the gene matches: 4. CDR3 bases: TGTGCCAGTAGTCTAACAGGGGGGAATCAGCCCCAGCATTTT. It codes for CASSLTGGNQPQHF. The full variable domain, with the rest looked up from reference TRBV19 and TRBJ1-5, is DGGITQSPKYLFRKEGQNVTLSCEQNLNHDAMYWYRQDPGQGLRLIYYSQIVNDFQKGDIAEGYSVSREKKESFPLTVTSAQKNPTAFYLCASSLTGGNQPQHFGDGTRLSIL.

This sequence joins TRBV9 and TRBJ2-3, with TRBD1 as a possible D gene (6 bases). The V and J ends lost 4 bases and 6 bases respectively, with 21 bases between them. Germline assignment: CDR1 SGDLS and CDR2 YYNGEE. The length of the CDR3 is 16 residues. The CDR3 here is CASSTRGTQTGDTQYF. For the CDR3, the DNA is TGTGCCAGCAGCACGAGGGGGACCCAAACTGGGGATACGCAGTATTTT.

This CDR3 reads CASSPGVAVSYEQYF. In nucleotides, the CDR3 is TGTGCCAGCAGTCCAGGGGTAGCAGTGTCCTACGAGCAGTACTTC. V is TRBV5-4 and J is TRBJ2-7; D might be TRBD1 (6 bases). This CDR3 is 15 amino acids long. The V gene lost 5 bases and the J gene lost 1 base, with 16 bases spanning the gap. The germline CDR1 and CDR2 sequences are SGHNT and YYREEE (reference sequence).

The chain recombines TRBV6-6 with TRBJ1-1; 7 bases map to TRBD1. V lost 10 bases and J lost 1; bases outside the gene matches: 6. The germline CDR1 and CDR2 sequences are MNHNY and SVGAGI (reference sequence). The CDR3 sequence is 13 residues long. As DNA, the CDR3 is TGTGCCACAAAGGGGGCGGGGAACACTGAAGCTTTCTTT. Translated: CATKGAGNTEAFF.

This clone appeared a few times. The gene calls are TRBV4-1 and TRBJ2-3; tentatively, D is TRBD2 (5 bases). Trimming pared 0 bases from V and 2 bases from J, leaving 12 bases between. CDR3 length equals 16 residues. The germline V gene encodes CDR1 MGHRA and CDR2 YSYEKL. The CDR3 here is CASSQDPSGLTDTQYF. The CDR3 DNA is TGCGCCAGCAGCCAAGATCCAAGCGGACTCACAGATACGCAGTATTTT.

The J gene is TRBJ2-3, the V gene TRBV7-2; D not resolved. CDR3 length: 12 amino acids. V lost 2 bases, J lost 6 bases, and 6 bases lay in between. The germline V gene encodes CDR1 SGHTA and CDR2 FQGNSA. The CDR3 bases are TGTGCCAGCAGCTTAACTGAGGATACGCAGTATTTT. It translates to CASSLTEDTQYF.

This chain uses TRBV5-1 with TRBJ2-7; 10 bases map to TRBD2. V lost 5 bases and J lost 3; bases outside the gene matches: 8. This CDR3 has 15 residues. Per the germline V gene, CDR1 is SGHRS and CDR2 is YFSETQ. The CDR3 DNA sequence: TGCGCCAGCAGTCCTCTAGCGGGAGTTTACTACGAGCAGTACTTC. Its protein is CASSPLAGVYYEQYF.